This record looks at one T cell receptor beta chain sequence and its context. Its target is unknown. Germline V gene data show CDR1 as MNHEY and CDR2 as SVGAGI. V lost 6 bases and J lost 6, with 14 bases in between. This CDR3 has 14 amino acids. Together with a sample-barcoded 5' primer, a J-beta primer mix was included in a second PCR lasting about 6 to 11 cycles. TCRdb processed the 5' RACE reads anew with MiXCR; each CDR3 protein has one entry. The repertoire holds about 1.1 million distinct CDR3 sequences, with 30% to 40% as singletons. The data derive from a study of blood T cells in healthy people across ages. Overall study context: Template switching captured about one barcoded beta molecule per two T cells.

Study-wide points: Naive CD4+ cell counts and diversity both ran higher in long-lived than in aged donors.

Per individual sample, total RNA of at least 5 micrograms was extracted. This sequence was found in a man aged 18 to 35 in good health. Sequencing was carried out using blood. The chain joins TRBV6-5 to TRBJ2-2; D unresolved. The CDR3 DNA sequence: TGTGCCAGCAGCCCCGCCAGAGGTTCCGGGGAGCTGTTTTTT. Translated, it gives CASSPARGSGELFF.